One sample yielded the 30 T cell receptor beta chains listed below, sequenced in a study of T cells after yellow fever vaccination. TCRdb independently ran MiXCR on the 5' RACE reads; one entry per CDR3 protein. Among 200,000 to 300,000 distinct CDR3 sequences listed, 6.9% were seen once. The sequencing used CD4+ T cells sorted from PBMCs, collected 15 days after the yellow fever booster vaccination. The receptors here all came from a young man who received the YFV17D yellow fever vaccine.

CDR3 sequence reads: CSVAPPIAGYTF. The DNA for the CDR3 is TGCAGCGTTGCTCCCCCGATAGCTGGCTACACCTTC. The chain employs TRBV29-1 and TRBJ1-2; D remains unclear. The germline CDR1 and CDR2 sequences are SQVTM and ANQGSEA. The CDR3 is 12 residues long. V was shortened by 4 bases and J by 7 bases, with 13 bases between the two germline ends.

The J gene is TRBJ2-5, the V gene TRBV5-4; D is unresolved. The length of the CDR3 is 13 residues. The V end lost 4 bases, the J end lost 0 bases, and 7 bases lay between the germline ends. Per the germline V gene, CDR1 is SGHNT and CDR2 is YYREEE (reference sequence). CDR3 region: CASSVTNQETQYF. CDR3 sequence (DNA): TGTGCCAGCAGCGTCACTAACCAAGAGACCCAGTACTTC. Full variable domain (remainder filled in from reference TRBV5-4 and TRBJ2-5): ETGVTQSPTHLIKTRGQQVTLRCSSQSGHNTVSWYQQALGQGPQFIFQYYREEENGRGNFPPRFSGLQFPNYSSELNVNALELDDSALYLCASSVTNQETQYFGPGTRLLVL.

This clonotype was counted at least ten times. The genes are TRBV7-9 and TRBJ2-2; D may correspond to TRBD1 or TRBD2 (6 bases each). The CDR3 has 15 amino acids. Per germline, CDR1 SEHNR and CDR2 FQNEAQ (reference sequence). V was cut by 2 bases and J by 6 bases, with 13 bases left in between. CDR3 sequence reads: CASSLLGGASGELFF. Here the CDR3 DNA reads TGTGCCAGCAGCTTATTGGGGGGCGCATCCGGGGAGCTGTTTTTT.

V usage is TRBV14 and J usage is TRBJ2-1; unclear D gene. V lost 1 base to trimming and J lost 9 bases, with 10 bases between them. The CDR3 totals 13 residues. CDR1 is SGHDN and CDR2 is FVKESK in the germline V gene. CDR3 bases: TGTGCCAGCAGCCAAGTCGGAGTGGGTGAGCAGTTCTTC. It translates to CASSQVGVGEQFF.

A word on this clonotype: A read error may produce the germline difference seen at one junction end. This chain joins TRBV7-7 and TRBJ2-1; D might be TRBD2 (5 bases). The CDR3 is 15 amino acids. The germline CDR1 and CDR2 sequences are SSHAT and FNYEAQ (reference sequence). The CDR3 nucleotides are TGTGCTAGCAGCTTAACGAGCGGCCCCAGGTTGGAGCAGTTCTTC. Its protein product is CASSLTSGPRLEQFF.

This clonotype was counted at least ten times. This chain connects TRBV11-2 to TRBJ1-1; D gene unclear. V was clipped by 0 bases and J by 3 bases, with 8 bases between them. Looked up from germline, CDR1 is SGHAT and CDR2 is FQNNGV. The CDR3 sequence is 14 residues long. The CDR3 sequence is CASSLDGSYTEAFF. The CDR3, as DNA: TGTGCCAGCAGCTTAGATGGATCATACACTGAAGCTTTCTTT. Variable domain in full (rest from reference TRBV11-2 and TRBJ1-1): EAGVAQSPRYKIIEKRQSVAFWCNPISGHATLYWYQQILGQGPKLLIQFQNNGVVDDSQLPKDRFSAERLKGVDSTLKIQPAKLEDSAVYLCASSLDGSYTEAFFGQGTRLTVV.

This clonotype was detected ten times or more. J is TRBJ2-5 and V is TRBV10-3; the match to TRBD1 covers 11 bases. The V gene end was trimmed by 8 bases and the J gene end by 4 bases; junction bases not matched to a gene: 9. Germline CDR1 ENHRY, CDR2 SYGVKD. This CDR3 comprises 15 residues. The CDR3 here is CAIRTDRGLGETQYF. CDR3 nucleotide sequence: TGTGCCATCCGAACGGACAGGGGGCTGGGAGAGACCCAGTACTTC.

The CDR3 nucleotides read TGTGCCAGCAGCCAACCTGACAAGATGAACACTGAAGCTTTCTTT. Residues: CASSQPDKMNTEAFF. The chain couples TRBV14 to TRBJ1-1; D not resolved. The CDR3 runs to 15 residues. From germline, CDR1 is SGHDN and CDR2 FVKESK. The germline V and J ends were trimmed by 2 bases and 0 bases, with 10 bases remaining between them.

This rearrangement joins TRBV5-4 to TRBJ2-3; 8 bases are a match to TRBD1. The V gene end was trimmed by 4 bases and the J gene end by 6 bases; junction bases not matched to a gene: 10. The CDR3 has 15 residues. CDR1 is SGHNT, CDR2 YYREEE, per germline (reference sequence). For the CDR3, the DNA is TGTGCCAGCAGCCCGGACAGGGCCCTAAAGGATACGCAGTATTTT. Its translation is CASSPDRALKDTQYF.

This clonotype has ten or more counts. The chain combines TRBV12-3 or TRBV12-4 with TRBJ1-3, with D possibly TRBD1 on 5 matching bases. V was shortened by 0 bases and J by 4 bases, with 10 bases between the two germline ends. The CDR3 covers 15 residues. This CDR3 reads CASSLAGGEGNTIYF. The DNA of the CDR3 is TGTGCCAGCAGTTTAGCGGGAGGGGAAGGAAACACCATATATTTT.

V is TRBV6-2 or TRBV6-3 and J is TRBJ2-7, with 9 nucleotides matching TRBD2. This CDR3 is 16 amino acids long. Per germline, CDR1 MNHEY and CDR2 SVGEGT. J gave up 3 bases and V 5 bases, and 11 bases lay outside the gene matches. Here the CDR3 DNA reads TGTGCCAGCAGTACCCCCGGTCTAGCGGGATTCTACGAGCAGTACTTC. The encoded protein is CASSTPGLAGFYEQYF.

This clonotype has a count of ten or more. The CDR3 sequence is CASRPAGGYNEQFF. Here the CDR3 DNA reads TGTGCCAGCAGGCCGGCGGGGGGTTACAATGAGCAGTTCTTC. The genes are TRBV7-8 and TRBJ2-1; 8 nucleotides line up with TRBD2. J gave up 4 bases and V 6 bases, and 5 bases lay outside the gene matches. Germline CDR1 reads SGHVS; CDR2 reads FQNEAQ. CDR3 length equals 14 residues. The full variable domain, in which reference TRBV7-8 and TRBJ2-1 provide the parts outside the CDR3, is GAGVSQSPRYKVAKRGQDVALRCDPISGHVSLFWYQQALGQGPEFLTYFQNEAQLDKSGLPSDRFFAERPEGSVSTLKIQRTQQEDSAVYLCASRPAGGYNEQFFGPGTRLTVL.

The chain combines TRBV5-1 with TRBJ2-1; 7 bases agree with TRBD2. CDR1 and CDR2 from the germline V gene are SGHRS and YFSETQ. The V and J ends lost 4 bases and 1 base, in that order; junction bases with no gene match: 8. This CDR3 comprises 16 residues. This CDR3 is CASSRGLPSSYNEQFF. The CDR3 DNA sequence: TGCGCCAGCAGCAGGGGACTACCCTCGTCCTACAATGAGCAGTTCTTC.

The chain recombines TRBV5-1 with TRBJ2-5, with 10 bases fitting TRBD2. Germline trimming cut 3 bases from V and 2 bases from J; bases unmatched to any gene: 4. Germline loops: CDR1 SGHRS, CDR2 YFSETQ. The CDR3 runs to 15 residues. CDR3 sequence reads: CASSSSGRQQETQYF. The CDR3 DNA sequence: TGCGCCAGCAGCTCTAGCGGGAGACAGCAAGAGACCCAGTACTTC.

V gene TRBV6-2 or TRBV6-3 combines with J gene TRBJ2-1; D is possibly TRBD2 (6 bases). V was cut by 7 bases and J by 2 bases, with 15 bases left in between. The CDR3 is 15 residues long. Germline V gene lookup returns CDR1 MNHEY and CDR2 SVGEGT. CDR3 amino acids: CASIRGGTTYNEQFF. The CDR3 region has the DNA TGTGCCAGCATTCGGGGAGGAACTACCTACAATGAGCAGTTCTTC.

V and J are TRBV23-1 and TRBJ2-3; D is unresolved. TRBV23-1 is sorted into the ORF group, with uncertain function. V lost 2 bases and J 0 bases, leaving 6 bases between the germline ends. The CDR3 consists of 14 residues. The CDR3 DNA reads as TGCGCCAGCAGTCAAGTAGCTAGCACAGATACGCAGTATTTT. It encodes CASSQVASTDTQYF.

The chain recombines TRBV18 with TRBJ2-1; no clear D gene. This CDR3 is built from 14 residues. Germline V gene data show CDR1 as KGHSH and CDR2 as LQKENI. Between the trimmed V and J ends, which lost 3 bases and 4 bases, there was a span of 10 bases. CDR3: CASSPEVRYNEQFF. CDR3 DNA sequence: TGTGCCAGCTCACCCGAGGTGCGTTACAATGAGCAGTTCTTC.

This clonotype occurred many times. V gene TRBV10-3 combines with J gene TRBJ2-7; 7 bases agree with TRBD1. Germline CDR1 is ENHRY and CDR2 is SYGVKD. V shed 8 bases and J 2 bases; nucleotides not matched to a gene: 3. This CDR3 comprises 12 residues. The CDR3 coding sequence is TGTGCCATCCGAGGACAGGCCTACGAGCAGTACTTC. Residues: CAIRGQAYEQYF.

Ten or more counts support this clonotype. The rearrangement uses TRBV5-6 and TRBJ1-5; no reliable D call. Germline V gives CDR1 SGHDT, CDR2 YYEEEE. CDR3 length: 13 residues. The V end lost 1 base, the J end lost 6 bases, and 8 bases lay between the germline ends. Written as DNA, the CDR3 is TGTGCCAGCAGCTTGTACCGAGGTCAGCCCCAGCATTTT. Translation: CASSLYRGQPQHF.

Ten or more counts support this clonotype. This rearrangement joins TRBV20-1 to TRBJ2-5; D remains unclear. The CDR3 length is 15 residues. Trimming removed 0 bases from V and 2 bases from J, with 13 bases in between. Germline V gene lookup returns CDR1 DFQATT and CDR2 SNEGSKA (reference sequence). As DNA, the CDR3 is TGCAGTGCTAGAGATGTGCAGAGTATTCAAGAGACCCAGTACTTC. Translated: CSARDVQSIQETQYF.

This chain connects TRBV30 to TRBJ1-5, with 8 positions matching TRBD1. Germline trimming cut 2 bases from V and 7 bases from J; bases unmatched to any gene: 7. The CDR3 sequence is 14 residues long. The V gene's germline CDR1 is GTSNPN and CDR2 SVGIG (reference sequence). The CDR3 protein is CAWSFTGGKQPQHF. CDR3 in DNA: TGTGCCTGGAGTTTCACAGGGGGGAAACAGCCCCAGCATTTT.

This clonotype has ten or more counts. This sequence joins TRBV10-3 and TRBJ2-1; a weak D match, TRBD2 (6 bases). The length of the CDR3 is 15 residues. V was pared by 4 bases and J by 4 bases, with 14 bases between. Germline CDR1 ENHRY, CDR2 SYGVKD. Here the CDR3 reads CAISAQEGGYNEQFF. Written as DNA, the CDR3 is TGTGCCATCAGTGCCCAGGAGGGAGGTTACAATGAGCAGTTCTTC.

V is TRBV4-1 and J is TRBJ2-4; D remains ambiguous. Trimming removed 4 bases from V and 7 bases from J, with 14 bases in between. The CDR3 covers 14 residues. Germline V lookup: CDR1 MGHRA, CDR2 YSYEKL. The CDR3 region is CASSLHRFPNIQYF. For the CDR3, the DNA is TGCGCCAGCAGCCTACACCGGTTCCCGAACATTCAGTACTTC.

This chain connects TRBV19 to TRBJ2-1; 9 bases are shared with TRBD1. Losses at the gene ends were 3 bases for V and 6 bases for J; bases not matched to a gene: 6. This CDR3 contains 15 residues. The germline CDR1 and CDR2 sequences are LNHDA and SQIVND (reference sequence). The CDR3 coding sequence is TGTGCCAGTAGTATTGTGGGACAGGGTGGCAATGAGCAGTTCTTC. This gives the protein CASSIVGQGGNEQFF.

This clonotype was seen a few times. This chain joins TRBV5-1 and TRBJ2-7, with 8 bases lining up with TRBD2. Per germline, CDR1 SGHRS and CDR2 YFSETQ. J was trimmed by 3 bases and V by 0 bases; bases with no gene match: 5. The CDR3 loop spans 15 amino acids. The CDR3 is CASSLELAAFYEQYF. In DNA, the CDR3 is TGCGCCAGCAGCTTGGAACTAGCGGCCTTCTACGAGCAGTACTTC.

This clonotype was seen a handful of times. The chain recombines TRBV20-1 with TRBJ2-7; weak D call: TRBD1 (6 bases). Germline loops: CDR1 DFQATT, CDR2 SNEGSKA (reference sequence). CDR3 size: 11 residues. Trimming took off 5 bases at V and 3 bases at J, with 8 bases between the two ends. The CDR3 sequence is CSAWTVYEQYF. The CDR3 nucleotides are TGCAGTGCTTGGACAGTCTACGAGCAGTACTTC.

This clonotype was picked up a small number of times. V gene TRBV2 combines with J gene TRBJ2-2, with 9 positions matching TRBD1. The V gene end was trimmed by 10 bases and the J gene end by 1 base; junction bases not matched to a gene: 4. In germline, CDR1 is SNHLY, CDR2 FYNNEI. This CDR3 spans 14 amino acids. Here the CDR3 reads CATRDRVNTGELFF. The DNA of the CDR3 is TGTGCCACCCGGGACAGGGTGAACACCGGGGAGCTGTTTTTT.

This clonotype was picked up a small number of times. The J gene is TRBJ2-2, the V gene TRBV19; 9 positions match TRBD1. The CDR3 spans 17 residues. Germline loops: CDR1 LNHDA, CDR2 SQIVND (reference sequence). V shed 3 bases, J shed 7 bases, and the junction held 12 bases outside the gene matches. Written as DNA, the CDR3 is TGTGCCAGTAGTATGTTGGTCGGACAGGGGCAGAACGGGGAGCTGTTTTTT. The encoded protein is CASSMLVGQGQNGELFF. Based on the CDR3 plus reference TRBV19 and TRBJ2-2, the full variable domain is DGGITQSPKYLFRKEGQNVTLSCEQNLNHDAMYWYRQDPGQGLRLIYYSQIVNDFQKGDIAEGYSVSREKKESFPLTVTSAQKNPTAFYLCASSMLVGQGQNGELFFGEGSRLTVL.

The sample holds a few counts of this clonotype. The chain links TRBV10-2 to TRBJ2-1; possibly TRBD2 for D (5 bases). Germline CDR1 and CDR2: WSHSY and SAAADI. The CDR3 is made up of 15 amino acids. Trimming cost V 2 bases and J 3 bases, with 11 bases left between them. The CDR3 region is CASSEGGRFYNEQFF. The DNA for the CDR3 is TGCGCCAGCAGTGAGGGCGGGCGCTTCTACAATGAGCAGTTCTTC.

This clonotype was seen repeatedly, ten times or more. CDR3 bases: TGTGCCAGCAGTTACTCAGGATTGACCAGGGAGCAGTTCTTC. Encoded protein: CASSYSGLTREQFF. This rearrangement joins TRBV6-2 or TRBV6-3 to TRBJ2-1; D is uncertain. Germline lookup yields CDR1 MNHEY and CDR2 SVGEGT. Trimming removed 0 bases from V and 10 bases from J, with 13 bases in between. The CDR3 spans 14 residues.